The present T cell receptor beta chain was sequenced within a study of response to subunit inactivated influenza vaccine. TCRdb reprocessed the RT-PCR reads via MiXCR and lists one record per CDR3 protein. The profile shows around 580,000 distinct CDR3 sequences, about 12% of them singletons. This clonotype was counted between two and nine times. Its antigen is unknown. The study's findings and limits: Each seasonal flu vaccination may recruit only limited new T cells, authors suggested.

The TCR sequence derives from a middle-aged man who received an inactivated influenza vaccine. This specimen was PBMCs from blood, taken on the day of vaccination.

In DNA form, the CDR3 reads TGTGCCACCAGTGAAACCCGGGGGGGTGGGGAGGAGCTGTTTTTT. This codes for CATSETRGGGEELFF. The chain is built from TRBV24-1 and TRBJ2-2; TRBD2 agrees at 8 bases. This CDR3 contains 15 residues. Germline-derived CDR1 and CDR2 are KGHDR and SFDVKD. The J segment lost 10 bases and the V segment lost 4 bases, leaving 10 bases of the junction unmatched.